The 28 T cell receptor beta chains below all came from one sample that was sequenced in a study of persistence of HIV-infected CD4 T cells. These TCRs are of unknown antigen specificity. Sequencing used immunoSEQ version 4 in survey mode. This table comes from immunoSEQ multiplex PCR, and its TCRdb copy is limited to in-frame clones, with some not included. The table has 8,000 or so clones, approximately 60% seen once. Cells were stimulated with CMV-infected fibroblast lysates at 10 ug/mL. Responding CD4+ T cells were sorted by upregulation of both CD40 ligand and CD69. The input for sequencing was CD4+ T cells sorted from PBMCs after roughly 18-hour stimulation, taken from a patient who received antiretroviral therapy. The source of these receptors is an adult man with HIV who was CMV-seropositive.

The rearrangement joins TRBV28 to TRBJ2-1; unclear D gene. The CDR3 has 12 amino acids. Per the germline V gene, CDR1 is MDHEN and CDR2 is SYDVKM. Trimming cost V 3 bases and J 4 bases, with 4 bases left between them. The CDR3 DNA is TGTGCCAGCAGTTTCCCGTACAATGAGCAGTTCTTC. Its protein product is CASSFPYNEQFF.

In its sample, this clone was seen a few times. Here the CDR3 reads CASSPGGGSTGELFF. DNA for the CDR3: TGTGCCAGCTCACCTGGCGGCGGCTCCACCGGGGAGCTGTTTTTT. This chain uses TRBV18 with TRBJ2-2; no definite D call. Germline V gene sequence: CDR1 KGHSH, CDR2 LQKENI. CDR3 length equals 15 residues. The V gene lost 3 bases and the J gene lost 4 bases, with 12 bases spanning the gap.

The V and J genes are TRBV6-1 and TRBJ1-3; no clear D. The ends were cut back, 3 bases at V and 2 bases at J, with 8 bases in the middle. The CDR3 loop spans 14 amino acids. Per germline, CDR1 MNHNS and CDR2 SASEGT. The CDR3 region has the DNA TGTGCCAGCAGTGATGGTCCGGCTGGAAACACCATATATTTT. This gives the protein CASSDGPAGNTIYF.

The V call is TRBV5-6, the J call TRBJ2-7, with 7 bases aligning to TRBD1. The CDR3 is 16 amino acids. In germline, CDR1 is SGHDT, CDR2 YYEEEE. Trimming took 1 base from V and 0 from J; bases not matched to a gene: 7. The CDR3 loop reads CASSLRAGGYSYEQYF. The CDR3 nucleotides are TGTGCCAGCAGCTTGAGAGCAGGGGGTTACTCCTACGAGCAGTACTTC.

The genes are TRBV3-1 (or the pseudogene TRBV3-2) and TRBJ2-7; D is perhaps TRBD1 (6 bases). V lost 3 bases, J lost 1 base, and 7 bases lay in between. Germline CDR1 is LGHDT and CDR2 is YNNKEL (reference sequence). The CDR3 has 13 residues. The CDR3 coding sequence is TGTGCCAGCAGCCAGGACAGATCCTACGAGCAGTACTTC. Translation gives CASSQDRSYEQYF.

This clone was seen only a few times. V usage is TRBV29-1 and J usage is TRBJ2-3; 10 bases align to TRBD1. CDR1 is SQVTM, CDR2 ANQGSEA, per germline. J lost 1 base, V lost 5 bases, and 18 bases had no gene match. This CDR3 contains 19 residues. The CDR3 nucleotides read TGCAGCGTTCCCTCGGGGGACAGGGGCCCCGACATACGCACAGATACGCAGTATTTT. Its protein is CSVPSGDRGPDIRTDTQYF.

By proportion, this clone is large. The chain is built from TRBV7-3 and TRBJ2-2; D is perhaps TRBD2 (6 bases). The V gene lost 5 bases and the J gene lost 0 bases, with 16 bases spanning the gap. Germline V CDR1 and CDR2: SGHTA, FQGTGA. The CDR3 contains 17 residues. CDR3 in amino acids: CASSPSPRGTNTGELFF. For the CDR3, the DNA is TGTGCCAGCAGCCCGTCTCCGCGGGGTACGAACACCGGGGAGCTGTTTTTT.

By frequency in the sample, this clone is large. The chain recombines TRBV30 with TRBJ1-1; D call uncertain. V dropped 6 bases and J dropped 1 base, with 12 bases sitting between them. The CDR3 consists of 13 residues. Germline V gives CDR1 GTSNPN, CDR2 SVGIG (reference sequence). For the CDR3, the DNA is TGTGCCTGTCCTGTTGAAGGGAACACTGAAGCTTTCTTT. Residues: CACPVEGNTEAFF.

This clone was detected only a few times. The rearrangement joins TRBV30 to TRBJ2-5; 9 bases line up with TRBD1. J lost 6 bases, V lost 3 bases, and 8 bases had no gene match. The CDR3 is 14 amino acids. Germline V gives CDR1 GTSNPN, CDR2 SVGIG (reference sequence). The CDR3 sequence is CAWRIDRGTKTQYF. CDR3 in DNA: TGTGCCTGGAGAATAGACAGGGGGACGAAGACCCAGTACTTC.

This chain connects TRBV5-1 to TRBJ2-1; 14 bases fit TRBD2. Germline assignment: CDR1 SGHRS and CDR2 YFSETQ. The V gene end was trimmed by 7 bases and the J gene end by 8 bases; junction bases not matched to a gene: 14. The CDR3 has 17 residues. The DNA for the CDR3 is TGCGCCAGCCGGATTTCGGGACTAGCGGGAGCGCTGGATGAGCAGTTCTTC. It specifies CASRISGLAGALDEQFF.

The chain has TRBV2 and TRBJ1-2; D unresolved. CDR3 size: 13 residues. Trimming stripped 5 bases from V and 8 bases from J, with 15 bases between. CDR1 and CDR2 (germline): SNHLY, FYNNEI. This chain's CDR3 is CASSPRGSRGYTF. The CDR3 region has the DNA TGTGCCAGCAGTCCACGGGGTTCTCGCGGCTACACCTTC.

V gene TRBV4-1 combines with J gene TRBJ2-3; 11 bases agree with TRBD2. The germline gives CDR1 MGHRA, CDR2 YSYEKL. The CDR3 spans 14 residues. Trimming at V came to 1 base and at J to 6 bases, leaving 0 bases not matched to a gene. The CDR3 nucleotides read TGCGCCAGCAGCCAAGGACTAGCGGGGGATACGCAGTATTTT. Its protein product is CASSQGLAGDTQYF.

The chain uses TRBV20-1 and TRBJ1-5; no definite D call. The CDR3 has 11 amino acids. The germline CDR1 and CDR2 sequences are DFQATT and SNEGSKA (reference sequence). V shed 1 base and J shed 7 bases, with 5 bases lying between them. The CDR3 here is CSARGMQPQHF. In DNA form, the CDR3 reads TGCAGTGCTAGAGGAATGCAGCCCCAGCATTTT.

The chain is built from TRBV18 and TRBJ1-5; the D gene is possibly TRBD1 (5 bases). Germline V gives CDR1 KGHSH, CDR2 LQKENI. This CDR3 comprises 15 residues. V was clipped by 5 bases and J by 5 bases, with 16 bases between them. The CDR3 here is CASSSGTFGDQPQHF. The CDR3 DNA is TGTGCCAGCTCATCTGGGACTTTCGGGGATCAGCCCCAGCATTTT.

This chain uses TRBV19 with TRBJ2-3, with 8 bases identical to TRBD2. Germline lookup yields CDR1 LNHDA and CDR2 SQIVND (reference sequence). The J segment lost 3 bases and the V segment lost 4 bases, leaving 6 bases of the junction unmatched. The CDR3 spans 15 residues. CDR3 residues: CASSTLAGGTDTQYF. The CDR3 nucleotides read TGTGCCAGTAGTACCCTAGCGGGCGGGACAGATACGCAGTATTTT.

V and J are TRBV3-1 (or the pseudogene TRBV3-2) and TRBJ1-1; TRBD1 agrees at 7 bases. Trimming cost V 0 bases and J 7 bases; bases outside gene matches: 14. The CDR3 length is 17 residues. Germline V gene data show CDR1 as LGHDT and CDR2 as YNNKEL (reference sequence). CDR3 nucleotides: TGTGCCAGCAGCCAAGATAGGGGGCGCGATTTTCTAGGTGAAGCTTTCTTT. This translates into CASSQDRGRDFLGEAFF.

V and J are TRBV28 and TRBJ2-7; D possibly corresponds to TRBD2 (7 bases). The germline CDR1 and CDR2 sequences are MDHEN and SYDVKM. Trimming took off 1 base at V and 5 bases at J, with 15 bases between the two ends. The CDR3 length is 15 residues. This CDR3 is CASSLYAGEGDEQYF. The CDR3, as DNA: TGTGCCAGCAGTTTATATGCAGGGGAGGGCGACGAGCAGTACTTC.

The sample holds one count of this clone. This chain joins TRBV19 and TRBJ2-7; TRBD2 is a possible D gene (5 bases). Germline assignment: CDR1 LNHDA and CDR2 SQIVND (reference sequence). V was pared by 0 bases and J by 0 bases, with 15 bases between. CDR3 length: 17 amino acids. CDR3 DNA sequence: TGTGCCAGTAGTATAGATCATGCGGGCCGACGCTCCTACGAGCAGTACTTC. The encoded protein is CASSIDHAGRRSYEQYF.

The V and J genes are TRBV4-1 and TRBJ1-5; 9 positions match TRBD1. The CDR3 is made up of 17 amino acids. V dropped 1 base and J dropped 2; count of bases not matched to a gene: 6. Per the germline V gene, CDR1 is MGHRA and CDR2 is YSYEKL. CDR3 loop: CASSQGTGEKGNQPQHF. DNA for the CDR3: TGCGCCAGCAGCCAAGGGACAGGGGAGAAAGGCAATCAGCCCCAGCATTTT.

The gene calls are TRBV3-1 (or the pseudogene TRBV3-2) and TRBJ2-1; 14 nucleotides match TRBD2. This CDR3 comprises 17 residues. CDR1 is LGHDT, CDR2 YNNKEL, per germline (reference sequence). V dropped 4 bases and J dropped 3; count of bases not matched to a gene: 5. DNA for the CDR3: TGTGCCAGCAGCCTTGGACTAGCGGGAGGCTACTACAATGAGCAGTTCTTC. Translating it yields CASSLGLAGGYYNEQFF.

This clone is medium-sized (0.01 to 0.1%). The rearrangement links TRBV18 to TRBJ1-1; D possibly corresponds to TRBD1 (5 bases). Germline assignment: CDR1 KGHSH and CDR2 LQKENI. The CDR3 runs 17 residues. V was trimmed by 2 bases and J by 1 base, leaving 17 bases between them. The CDR3 DNA reads as TGTGCCAGCTCACCAACGGGAACTTTAGGACAGAACACTGAAGCTTTCTTT. This gives the protein CASSPTGTLGQNTEAFF.

The chain has TRBV5-1 and TRBJ1-1, with 7 bases that match TRBD1. CDR3 length: 17 residues. Germline lookup yields CDR1 SGHRS and CDR2 YFSETQ. The ends lost 3 bases at V and 0 bases at J; junction bases unmatched: 11. The CDR3 sequence: CASSWVRRDSMNTEAFF. In nucleotides, the CDR3 is TGCGCCAGCAGCTGGGTCCGTCGGGACAGCATGAACACTGAAGCTTTCTTT.

This clone is labeled as large. The V and J genes are TRBV7-9 and TRBJ1-2; the D is unclear. Germline loops: CDR1 SEHNR, CDR2 FQNEAQ (reference sequence). This CDR3 comprises 16 residues. V was cut by 1 base and J by 0 bases, with 12 bases left in between. CDR3 sequence reads: CASSLGTGRANYGYTF. The CDR3 region has the DNA TGTGCCAGCAGCTTAGGTACGGGCCGAGCTAACTATGGCTACACCTTC.

As concerns this clone: Other DNA sequences of this sample code for an identical CDR3. This rearrangement joins TRBV19 to TRBJ2-3, with unresolved D. The CDR3 sequence is 14 residues long. V dropped 0 bases and J dropped 0 bases, with 4 bases sitting between them. Germline-derived CDR1 and CDR2 are LNHDA and SQIVND (reference sequence). CDR3 sequence: CASSIDRSTDTQYF. The CDR3, as DNA: TGTGCCAGTAGTATAGACAGGAGCACAGATACGCAGTATTTT.

The chain employs TRBV4-3 and TRBJ1-1; a possible D gene is TRBD1 (5 bases). The CDR3 has 17 residues. V lost 1 base and J lost 3, with 18 bases in between. Germline V CDR1 and CDR2: LGHNA, YSLEER. CDR3 nucleotide sequence: TGCGCCAGCAGCCAAGTCCGGGGAAGGGACTGGGACACTGAAGCTTTCTTT. Translating it yields CASSQVRGRDWDTEAFF.

This chain links TRBV5-5 with TRBJ2-2, with 12 bases fitting TRBD1. V shed 4 bases, J shed 2 bases, and the junction held 6 bases outside the gene matches. The CDR3 runs to 17 residues. Germline values: CDR1 SGHKS, CDR2 YYEKEE (reference sequence). CDR3 loop: CASSPRDRGQNTGELFF. Here the CDR3 DNA reads TGTGCCAGCAGCCCCCGGGACAGGGGGCAAAACACCGGGGAGCTGTTTTTT.

The chain recombines TRBV7-9 with TRBJ2-5; D may be TRBD1 (6 bases). Looked up from germline, CDR1 is SEHNR and CDR2 is FQNEAQ (reference sequence). V was shortened by 7 bases and J by 5 bases, with 11 bases between the two germline ends. The CDR3 covers 12 residues. The CDR3 sequence: CASTGQGETQYF. The CDR3 DNA is TGTGCCAGCACAGGTCAGGGGGAGACCCAGTACTTC.

The chain uses TRBV30 and TRBJ1-2; unclear D gene. Germline lookup yields CDR1 GTSNPN and CDR2 SVGIG (reference sequence). V was pared by 4 bases and J by 4 bases, with 22 bases between. This CDR3 is 16 amino acids long. CDR3 nucleotides: TGTGCCTGGAATTTTAGAAGGGCAGCCTGGAGCTATGGCTACACCTTC. The encoded protein is CAWNFRRAAWSYGYTF. The whole variable domain, remainder taken from reference TRBV30 and TRBJ1-2, is SQTIHQWPATLVQPVGSPLSLECTVEGTSNPNLYWYRQAAGRGLQLLFYSVGIGQISSEVPQNLSASRPQDRQFILSSKKLLLSDSGFYLCAWNFRRAAWSYGYTFGSGTRLTVV.